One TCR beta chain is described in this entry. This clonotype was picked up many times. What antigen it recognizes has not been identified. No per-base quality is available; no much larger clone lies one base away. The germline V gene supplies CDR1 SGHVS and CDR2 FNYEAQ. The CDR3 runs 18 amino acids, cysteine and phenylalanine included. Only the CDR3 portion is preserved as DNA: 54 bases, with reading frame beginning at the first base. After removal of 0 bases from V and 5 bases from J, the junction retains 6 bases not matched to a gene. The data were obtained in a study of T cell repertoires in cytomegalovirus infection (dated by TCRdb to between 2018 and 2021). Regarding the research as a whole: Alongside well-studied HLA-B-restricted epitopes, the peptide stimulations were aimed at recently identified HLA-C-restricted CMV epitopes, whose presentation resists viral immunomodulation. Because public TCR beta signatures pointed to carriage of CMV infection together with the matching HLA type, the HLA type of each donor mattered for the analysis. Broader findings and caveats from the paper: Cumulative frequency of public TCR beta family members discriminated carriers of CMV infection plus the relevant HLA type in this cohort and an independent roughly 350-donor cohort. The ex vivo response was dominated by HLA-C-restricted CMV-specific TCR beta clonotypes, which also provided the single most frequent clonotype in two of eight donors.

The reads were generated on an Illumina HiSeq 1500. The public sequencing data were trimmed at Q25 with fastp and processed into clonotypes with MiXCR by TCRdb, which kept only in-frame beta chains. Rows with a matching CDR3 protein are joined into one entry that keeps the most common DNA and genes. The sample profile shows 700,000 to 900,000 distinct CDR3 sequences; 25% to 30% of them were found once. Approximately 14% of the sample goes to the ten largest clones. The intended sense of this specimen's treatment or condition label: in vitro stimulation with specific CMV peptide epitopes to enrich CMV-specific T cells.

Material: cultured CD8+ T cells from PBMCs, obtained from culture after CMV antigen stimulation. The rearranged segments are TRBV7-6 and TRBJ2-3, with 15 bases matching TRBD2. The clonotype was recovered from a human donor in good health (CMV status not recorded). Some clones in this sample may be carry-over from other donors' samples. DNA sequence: TGTGCCAGCAGCTTAGCGTGGGGACTAGCGGGGGGAGGAGATACGCAGTATTTT. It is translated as CASSLAWGLAGGGDTQYF.